Presented here are 18 T cell receptor beta chains from one specimen sequenced in a study of T-cell memory formation after mild COVID-19. Using its own MiXCR run on the 5' RACE reads, TCRdb lists one record per CDR3 protein. The sample has more than 400,000 distinct CDR3 sequences; 18% are singletons. Sequencing used PBMCs or a T cell subset sorted from them (not recorded which). Receptors originate from an adult woman who had mild COVID-19 (a few samples of this study predate the infection). Cell type and time point are not known.

At least ten counts were recorded for this clonotype. This chain uses TRBV5-5 with TRBJ2-2; D gene ambiguous. Germline V lookup: CDR1 SGHKS, CDR2 YYEKEE (reference sequence). The V gene lost 0 bases and the J gene lost 2 bases, with 8 bases spanning the gap. This CDR3 contains 15 residues. The chain's CDR3 is CASSLELTNTGELFF. The DNA for the CDR3 is TGTGCCAGCAGCTTGGAACTAACAAACACCGGGGAGCTGTTTTTT.

The chain is built from TRBV12-5 and TRBJ1-1; a possible D gene is TRBD1 (5 bases). In germline, CDR1 is LGHNT, CDR2 FRNRAP. Trimming took 0 bases from V and 1 from J, leaving 15 bases between them. The CDR3 runs to 17 residues. CDR3 DNA sequence: TGTGCTAGTGGTTTGGTAAGGGCCGGGACTGGGAACACTGAAGCTTTCTTT. Translation: CASGLVRAGTGNTEAFF.

This clonotype turned up a few times. V is TRBV12-1 and J is TRBJ2-7; the DNA was not compared with TRBD2, the D call given in the table. TRBV12-1 is described as a pseudogene. The CDR3 runs to 19 residues. The CDR3 protein is CASSFRSRVPTGLSYEQYF. The DNA for the CDR3 is TGTGCCAGCAGCTTTCGAAGTCGAGTCCCGACAGGCCTCTCCTACGAGCAGTACTTC.

CDR3 coding DNA: TGTGCCAGCAGCCCATCTACAGGGGTCTGGCGCTATGGCTACACCTTC. The encoded protein is CASSPSTGVWRYGYTF. The V gene is TRBV3-1, the J gene TRBJ1-2; the match to TRBD1 covers 7 bases. The CDR3 contains 16 residues. The germline V gene encodes CDR1 LGHDT and CDR2 YNNKEL (reference sequence). After removal of 4 bases from V and 4 bases from J, the junction contained 12 bases not matched to a gene.

The rearrangement joins TRBV6-5 to TRBJ1-1, with 9 bases aligning to TRBD1. The junction had 6 bases not matched to a gene; V was cut back by 2 bases and J by 5 bases. The CDR3 extends over 15 amino acids. Per the germline V gene, CDR1 is MNHEY and CDR2 is SVGAGI. The CDR3 DNA is TGTGCCAGCAGTTACGGAGGACAGGGGAATACTGAAGCTTTCTTT. It specifies CASSYGGQGNTEAFF.

This chain connects TRBV6-2 or TRBV6-3 to TRBJ2-6, with 7 bases aligning to TRBD1. The CDR3 runs 17 residues. Germline CDR1 is MNHEY and CDR2 is SVGEGT. The V and J ends lost 5 bases and 3 bases, in that order; junction bases with no gene match: 10. The CDR3 DNA follows: TGTGCCAGCAGTACAGGGGCCATTTCGTATGGGGCCAACGTCCTGACTTTC. It codes for CASSTGAISYGANVLTF.

The chain joins TRBV3-1 to TRBJ1-2, with 7 nucleotides matching TRBD1. The V gene's germline CDR1 is LGHDT and CDR2 YNNKEL (reference sequence). With V trimmed by 3 bases and J by 3 bases, 10 bases remained unmatched. This CDR3 spans 16 amino acids. CDR3 sequence: CASSHRQGYVHYGYTF. For the CDR3, the DNA is TGTGCCAGCAGCCACCGACAGGGCTATGTCCACTATGGCTACACCTTC. The whole variable domain, filled in from reference TRBV3-1 and TRBJ1-2, reads DTAVSQTPKYLVTQMGNDKSIKCEQNLGHDTMYWYKQDSKKFLKIMFSYNNKELIINETVPNRFSPKSPDKAHLNLHINSLELGDSAVYFCASSHRQGYVHYGYTFGSGTRLTVV.

This clonotype has a count of ten or more. The gene calls are TRBV5-1 and TRBJ2-3, with TRBD2 matching 9 bases. This CDR3 comprises 14 residues. With V trimmed by 1 base and J by 6 bases, 3 bases remained unmatched. Germline CDR1 and CDR2: SGHRS and YFSETQ. This chain's CDR3 is CASSLSAGGDTQYF. In DNA form, the CDR3 reads TGCGCCAGCAGCTTGAGTGCGGGAGGGGATACGCAGTATTTT. Full variable domain (remainder filled in from reference TRBV5-1 and TRBJ2-3): KAGVTQTPRYLIKTRGQQVTLSCSPISGHRSVSWYQQTPGQGLQFLFEYFSETQRNKGNFPGRFSGRQFSNSRSEMNVSTLELGDSALYLCASSLSAGGDTQYFGPGTRLTVL.

This clonotype was counted between two and nine times. The V and J genes are TRBV24-1 and TRBJ1-1, with 10 bases lining up with TRBD1. Germline assignment: CDR1 KGHDR and CDR2 SFDVKD. V shed 9 bases, J shed 0 bases, and the junction held 3 bases outside the gene matches. CDR3 length equals 14 residues. CDR3 protein: CATRQGAMNTEAFF. CDR3 sequence (DNA): TGTGCCACCCGACAGGGGGCGATGAACACTGAAGCTTTCTTT.

The chain employs TRBV7-3 and TRBJ1-1; D gene ambiguous. Germline V gives CDR1 SGHTA, CDR2 FQGTGA. The CDR3 has 16 amino acids. Trimming shortened V by 5 bases and J by 6 bases, and 22 bases separated the two germline ends. CDR3 in DNA: TGTGCCAGCAGCCCATCTCCCCCGCCGTTCGGGGCTGAAGCTTTCTTT. It yields the protein CASSPSPPPFGAEAFF.

The chain carries TRBV15 and TRBJ2-4, with a possible D match to TRBD2 (6 bases). The V gene's germline CDR1 is LNHNV and CDR2 YYDKDF (reference sequence). The germline V and J ends were trimmed by 5 bases and 12 bases, with 14 bases remaining between them. The CDR3 is 12 residues long. CDR3 sequence reads: CATSHGGKTQYF. The CDR3 nucleotides read TGTGCCACCAGCCACGGAGGGAAGACTCAGTACTTC. Full variable domain (outside the CDR3, taken from reference TRBV15 and TRBJ2-4): DAMVIQNPRYQVTQFGKPVTLSCSQTLNHNVMYWYQQKSSQAPKLLFHYYDKDFNNEADTPDNFQSRRPNTSFCFLDIRSPGLGDTAMYLCATSHGGKTQYFGAGTRLSVL.

The chain carries TRBV5-1 and TRBJ2-2; maybe TRBD1 (5 bases). Trimming shortened V by 4 bases and J by 1 base, and 20 bases separated the two germline ends. Germline CDR1 is SGHRS and CDR2 is YFSETQ. This CDR3 has 18 amino acids. CDR3 sequence reads: CASSEPNTGNWNTGELFF. The CDR3 DNA reads TGCGCCAGCAGCGAGCCTAATACAGGAAACTGGAACACCGGGGAGCTGTTTTTT.

There are a few counts of this clonotype. The genes are TRBV20-1 and TRBJ1-1, with 7 bases fitting TRBD1. Germline V CDR1 and CDR2: DFQATT, SNEGSKA (reference sequence). The CDR3 runs 13 residues. V gave up 0 bases and J gave up 6 bases; unmatched junction bases: 4. CDR3 in amino acids: CSAREERGPEAFF. CDR3 bases: TGCAGTGCTAGAGAGGAAAGGGGGCCTGAAGCTTTCTTT.

This clonotype has just a few counts. This chain links TRBV28 with TRBJ2-5; D is undetermined. The length of the CDR3 is 15 residues. Trimming shortened V by 4 bases and J by 5 bases, and 17 bases separated the two germline ends. Germline V gene data show CDR1 as MDHEN and CDR2 as SYDVKM. The CDR3 region has the DNA TGTGCCAGCAGTTCATACCTCCTAGGTCCGGAGACCCAGTACTTC. It translates to CASSSYLLGPETQYF.

This clonotype was detected only a few times. This CDR3 reads CASSQAAASGSHRTQYF. The CDR3 DNA follows: TGCGCCAGCAGCCAAGCTGCGGCTAGCGGGAGCCATAGGACCCAGTACTTC. V is TRBV4-3 and J is TRBJ2-5; TRBD2 matches at 10 bases. The V gene's germline CDR1 is LGHNA and CDR2 YSLEER. The CDR3 has 17 amino acids. With 1 base clipped from V and 7 bases from J, the junction kept 12 bases outside the gene matches.

The J gene is TRBJ1-5, the V gene TRBV27; 7 nucleotides align to TRBD1. CDR3 size: 14 residues. Germline assignment: CDR1 MNHEY and CDR2 SMNVEV (reference sequence). Trimming removed 6 bases from V and 5 bases from J; junction bases left unmatched: 7. In DNA form, the CDR3 reads TGTGCCAGCAGGCCGGGACAGAGCTATCAGCCCCAGCATTTT. Translation gives CASRPGQSYQPQHF.

The rearrangement uses TRBV7-9 and TRBJ2-5, with 8 bases lining up with TRBD1. Unmatched junction bases numbered 10, after V lost 5 bases and J lost 5 bases. Per the germline V gene, CDR1 is SEHNR and CDR2 is FQNEAQ (reference sequence). CDR3 length: 15 residues. The CDR3 loop is CASSPGQGNTETQYF. Here the CDR3 DNA reads TGTGCCAGCAGCCCCGGACAGGGTAATACGGAGACCCAGTACTTC.

This clonotype was counted only a few times. The genes are TRBV14 and TRBJ2-1; D call uncertain. Trimming removed 1 base from V and 8 bases from J, with 18 bases in between. This CDR3 has 16 residues. Germline V gene data show CDR1 as SGHDN and CDR2 as FVKESK. The CDR3 here is CASSQVRRTAFHEQFF. CDR3 in DNA: TGTGCCAGCAGCCAAGTGCGAAGGACGGCTTTCCATGAGCAGTTCTTC.